The entry that follows covers one T cell receptor (beta chain) sequence. Its antigen is unknown. Base qualities are not provided; no much larger clone lies one nucleotide away. The sample comes from a study of T-cell memory formation after mild COVID-19 (dated by TCRdb to 2020 to 2023). Some background on the complete study: TCR sequence clusters from the two donors were largely donor specific. Two young, previously healthy adult volunteers made up the cohort, one male and one female. In a couple of donors, T-cell clones that expanded and contracted after mild COVID-19 were followed by sequencing TCRalpha and TCRbeta repertoires longitudinally.

The instrument given in TCRdb is Illumina NovaSeq 6000. TCRalpha and TCRbeta cDNA libraries were built by 5'RACE with constant-segment primers, adding sample barcodes and unique molecular identifiers. RNA was extracted from every sample with Trizol reagent. Libraries were amplified in two PCR steps, with a second sample barcode and Illumina TruSeq adapters added in the second step. Sequencing of the libraries was done on an Illumina NovaSeq, producing 2 x 150 bp paired-end reads. Under the source paper's analysis protocol: Reads were demultiplexed and collapsed into UMI-guided consensus sequences with migec v1.2.7. Using mixcr v2.1.11, UMI consensuses were aligned to TRA and TRB V and J templates and then assembled into clonotypes. Clonotypes were classified as expanded or contracted when called significant by both edgeR and NoisET, with noise models trained on biological replicates. edgeR calls used a false discovery rate-adjusted p below 0.01 and a log2 fold-change threshold of 1. As an exploratory analysis of dynamics, PCA with hierarchical clustering was applied to max-normalized trajectories of the 1000 most abundant clonotypes. The CD4 or CD8 phenotype of responding clones was assigned using the separately sequenced CD4+ and CD8+ repertoires. The raw public data were reprocessed by TCRdb itself: fastp quality trimming at Q25, MiXCR clonotype calling, in-frame beta chains only. Each entry is one CDR3 protein sequence, shown with its most common DNA and genes. The authors' filters were not applied to this entry. For this sample there are roughly 350,000 distinct CDR3 sequences; approximately 21% appear just once. The top ten hold around an eighth of the sample.

Ficoll-Paque density gradient centrifugation was the method used to isolate PBMCs. Results and caveats for the whole study, not just this receptor: The study covered only a couple of mild cases, and larger cohorts including severe cases with pre-infection samples were considered necessary. Contracting CD4+ clones were found mainly in CM and EM memory subsets, while CD8+ clones were enriched in EMRA. Some responding clones were detected in pre-infection memory, suggesting pre-existing cross-reactive memory T cells joined the SARS-CoV-2 response. Clones contracting from day 15 to 85 had balanced CD4/CD8 phenotypes, while a second wave expanding from day 15 to 37 was biased towards CD4+. Whether the second-wave clones peaking on day 37 were SARS-CoV-2 specific was not confirmed.

The CDR3 runs 15 amino acids, cysteine and phenylalanine included. Of all the DNA, just the CDR3 is kept, 45 bases in frame from base 1. In the germline V gene, CDR1 corresponds to KGHSH and CDR2 to LQKENI. Cut back by 3 bases and 5 bases, the V and J ends lie 14 bases apart. The source of this sequence is an adult woman who had mild COVID-19 (a few samples of this study predate the infection). The sample titles of this study are shuffled in the database, so cell type and time point are left out; the donor was told from shared clones. The chain couples TRBV18 to TRBJ2-1; the D gene remains uncertain. The sample was PBMCs or a T cell subset sorted from them (not recorded which). The sequence in DNA is TGTGCCAGCTCACCGGGCCAAACAGTTGACAATGAGCAGTTCTTC. The resulting protein is CASSPGQTVDNEQFF.